This record concerns one TCR beta chain sequence. The antigen is unknown. One entry per CDR3 protein, called by TCRdb with MiXCR from the 5' RACE reads. Here the sample spans about 150,000 distinct CDR3 sequences, under 30% being singletons. The sample comes from a study of T-cell memory formation after mild COVID-19. General study points: The appearance of some responding clones in pre-infection memory suggested that cross-reactive memory joined. Among contracting clones, CD4+ were mainly CM/EM and CD8+ enriched in EMRA. Nothing showed for sure that second-wave clones peaking on day 37 were SARS-CoV-2 specific.

Trimming took 3 bases from V and 3 from J, leaving 16 bases between them. The CDR3 has 15 residues. Germline-derived CDR1 and CDR2 are SQVTM and ANQGSEA. The TCR comes from an adult woman who had mild COVID-19 (a few samples of this study predate the infection). Cell type and time point are not known. The sequenced material came from PBMCs or a T cell subset sorted from them (not recorded which). The genes are TRBV29-1 and TRBJ2-3; TRBD2 might be the D (6 bases). CDR3 in amino acids: CSVEYVEEGTDTQYF. DNA for the CDR3: TGCAGCGTTGAGTACGTGGAGGAGGGGACAGATACGCAGTATTTT.